A selection of T cell receptor beta chains follows, all from one sample in a study of control samples from healthy donors and cancer patients. Sequencing was performed with immunoSEQ multiplex PCR; in TCRdb, only in-frame clones are kept and a portion is missing. Of over 150,000 clones in the sample, about 90% were seen once. The material sequenced was blood. Receptor source: a woman between 40 and 55 years old in good health. Both conserved end residues are part of each CDR3. A D gene is named only where the DNA matches it firmly. Clone size is given for some rows only: seen once, a few or many times, or a class if the clone is expanded.

TRBV5-6	TRBJ2-7	TRBD2	NA	CASRLTSGGEQYF	TGTGCCAGCAGGTTGACTAGCGGGGGCGAGCAGTACTTC
TRBV29-1	TRBJ2-1	TRBD2	NA	CSVSSGGVDEQFF	TGCAGCGTTTCTAGCGGGGGGGTCGATGAGCAGTTCTTC
TRBV24-1	TRBJ1-3	NA	NA	CATSDERKFGGNTIYF	TGTGCCACCAGTGACGAGCGCAAGTTTGGGGGAAACACCATATATTTT
TRBV7-2	TRBJ2-7	NA	NA	CASSFLIPSSYEQYF	TGTGCCAGCAGCTTCCTAATTCCGAGCTCCTACGAGCAGTACTTC
TRBV6-4	TRBJ2-3	TRBD2	NA	CASSDGSGGATDTQYF	TGTGCCAGCAGTGACGGTAGCGGGGGGGCCACAGATACGCAGTATTTT
TRBV2	TRBJ1-1	TRBD1	NA	CASRRQGEGNTEAFF	TGTGCCAGCAGGCGACAGGGTGAGGGGAACACTGAAGCTTTCTTT
TRBV27	TRBJ1-2	NA	NA	CASSDLDRQSDGYTF	TGTGCCAGCAGCGACCTAGACAGGCAGAGCGATGGCTACACCTTC
TRBV6-5	TRBJ1-2	NA	NA	CASTRGQGAGYTF	TGTGCCAGCACCCGAGGCCAGGGAGCGGGCTACACCTTC
TRBV6-5	TRBJ2-1	NA	NA	CASSPGGPISGEQFF	TGTGCCAGCAGTCCTGGGGGGCCGATCAGCGGTGAGCAGTTCTTC
TRBV19	TRBJ2-7	NA	NA	CASSIDSAVENEQYF	TGTGCCAGTAGTATAGATTCAGCGGTTGAGAACGAGCAGTACTTC
TRBV2	TRBJ1-2	TRBD1	NA	CASAGTGGGGYTF	TGTGCCAGCGCTGGGACAGGGGGCGGTGGCTACACCTTC
TRBV5-5	TRBJ1-1	NA	NA	CASSFGEYTEAFF	TGTGCCAGCAGCTTCGGAGAGTACACTGAAGCTTTCTTT
TRBV10-3	TRBJ1-1	NA	NA	CAISESVGVDTEAFF	TGTGCCATCAGTGAGTCGGTGGGGGTGGACACTGAAGCTTTCTTT
TRBV9	TRBJ1-3	NA	once	CASNTGSGNTIYF	TGTGCCAGCAACACGGGCTCTGGAAACACCATATATTTT
TRBV10-3	TRBJ2-7	TRBD1	NA	CAISELWGQAVYEQYF	TGTGCCATCAGTGAGCTGTGGGGACAGGCTGTCTACGAGCAGTACTTC
TRBV19	TRBJ2-1	NA	NA	CASSDTFNEQFF	TGTGCCAGCTCCGACACGTTCAATGAGCAGTTCTTC
TRBV2	TRBJ1-5	TRBD1	NA	CASTGTGGWPQHF	TGTGCCAGCACCGGGACAGGGGGCTGGCCCCAGCATTTT
TRBV11-2	TRBJ2-5	NA	NA	CASSLTSGTHGYF	TGTGCCAGCAGCCTCACCTCCGGGACTCACGGCTACTTC
TRBV28	TRBJ2-1	TRBD1	NA	CASSFPHIGGDIGSYNEQFF	TGTGCCAGCAGTTTCCCACACATAGGGGGCGATATAGGATCCTACAATGAGCAGTTCTTC
TRBV27	TRBJ1-2	NA	NA	CASRGPGGHGYTF	TGTGCCAGCAGAGGCCCCGGCGGGCATGGCTACACCTTC